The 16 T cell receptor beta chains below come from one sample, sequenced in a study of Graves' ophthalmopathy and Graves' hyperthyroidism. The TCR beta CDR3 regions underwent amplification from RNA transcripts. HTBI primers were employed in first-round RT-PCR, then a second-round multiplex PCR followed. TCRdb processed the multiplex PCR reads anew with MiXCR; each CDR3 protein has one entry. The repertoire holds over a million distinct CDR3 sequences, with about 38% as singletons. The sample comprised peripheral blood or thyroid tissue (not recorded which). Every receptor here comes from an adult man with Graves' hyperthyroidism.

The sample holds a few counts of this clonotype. CDR3 sequence (DNA): TGTGCCAGCAGCTCCCGGGACGGAGACTCCTACGAGCAGTACTTC. Amino acids: CASSSRDGDSYEQYF. V and J are TRBV7-9 and TRBJ2-7; D may match TRBD1 or TRBD2 (5 bases each). CDR1 is SEHNR, CDR2 FQNEAQ, per germline (reference sequence). The CDR3 spans 15 residues. V shed 4 bases and J shed 0 bases, with 13 bases lying between them.

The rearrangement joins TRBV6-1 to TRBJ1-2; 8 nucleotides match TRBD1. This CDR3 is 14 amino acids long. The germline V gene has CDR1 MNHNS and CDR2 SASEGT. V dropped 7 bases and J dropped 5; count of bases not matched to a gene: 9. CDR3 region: CASNLGQGHYGYTF. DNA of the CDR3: TGTGCCAGCAATCTAGGACAGGGCCATTATGGCTACACCTTC.

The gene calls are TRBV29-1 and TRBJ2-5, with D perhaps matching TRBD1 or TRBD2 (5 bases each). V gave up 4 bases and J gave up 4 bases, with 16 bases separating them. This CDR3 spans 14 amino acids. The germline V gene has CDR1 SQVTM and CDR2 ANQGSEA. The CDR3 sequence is CSVGPMGTGETQYF. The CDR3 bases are TGCAGCGTTGGTCCGATGGGGACGGGAGAGACCCAGTACTTC.

The CDR3, as DNA: TGTGCCAGCAGCGGTGCTCCGACTAGCGGTTCCTACGAGCAGTACTTC. Its protein product is CASSGAPTSGSYEQYF. The chain couples TRBV2 to TRBJ2-7, with TRBD2 matching over 9 bases. There are 16 residues in the CDR3. CDR1 is SNHLY and CDR2 is FYNNEI in the germline V gene. V trimming: 6 bases; J trimming: 1 base; junction bases outside the gene matches: 10.

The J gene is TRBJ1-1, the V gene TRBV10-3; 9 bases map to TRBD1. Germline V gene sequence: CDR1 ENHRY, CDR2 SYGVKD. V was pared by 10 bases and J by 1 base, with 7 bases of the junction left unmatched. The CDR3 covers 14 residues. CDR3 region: CATSPGQGNTEAFF. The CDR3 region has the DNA TGTGCCACCAGCCCGGGACAGGGGAACACTGAAGCTTTCTTT.

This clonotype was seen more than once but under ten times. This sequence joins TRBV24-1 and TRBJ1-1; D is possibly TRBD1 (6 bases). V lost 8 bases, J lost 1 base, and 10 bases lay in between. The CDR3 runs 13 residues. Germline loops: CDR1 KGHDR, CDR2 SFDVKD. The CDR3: CATKGGANTEAFF. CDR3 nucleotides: TGTGCCACCAAGGGGGGCGCGAACACTGAAGCTTTCTTT.

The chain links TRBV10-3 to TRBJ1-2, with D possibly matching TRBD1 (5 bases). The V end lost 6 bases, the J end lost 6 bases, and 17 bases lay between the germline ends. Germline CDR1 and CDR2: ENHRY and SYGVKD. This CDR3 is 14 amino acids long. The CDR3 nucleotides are TGTGCCATCAGATTGGGGGAGCGCAGGGATGGCTACACCTTC. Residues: CAIRLGERRDGYTF.

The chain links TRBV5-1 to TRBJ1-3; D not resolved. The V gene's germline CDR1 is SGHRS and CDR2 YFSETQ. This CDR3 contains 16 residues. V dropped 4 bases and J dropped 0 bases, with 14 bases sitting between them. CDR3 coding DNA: TGCGCCAGCAGCGCGAACCTACAGAGCTCTGGAAACACCATATATTTT. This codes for CASSANLQSSGNTIYF.

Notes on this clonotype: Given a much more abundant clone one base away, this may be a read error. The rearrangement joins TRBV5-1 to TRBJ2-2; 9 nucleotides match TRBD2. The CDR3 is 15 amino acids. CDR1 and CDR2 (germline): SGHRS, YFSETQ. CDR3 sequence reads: CASSTPSGNTGELVF. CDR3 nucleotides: TGCGCCAGCAGCACCCCTAGCGGGAACACCGGGGAGCTGGTTTTT.

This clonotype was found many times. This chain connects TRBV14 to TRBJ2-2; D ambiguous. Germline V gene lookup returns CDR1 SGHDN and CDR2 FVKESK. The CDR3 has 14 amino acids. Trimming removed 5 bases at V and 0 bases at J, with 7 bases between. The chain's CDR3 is CASSAWANTGELFF. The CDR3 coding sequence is TGTGCCAGCAGCGCCTGGGCGAACACCGGGGAGCTGTTTTTT.

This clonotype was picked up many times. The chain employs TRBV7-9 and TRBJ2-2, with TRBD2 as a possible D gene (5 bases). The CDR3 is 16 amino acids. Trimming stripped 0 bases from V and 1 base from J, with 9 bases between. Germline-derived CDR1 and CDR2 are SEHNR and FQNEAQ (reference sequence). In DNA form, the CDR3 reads TGTGCCAGCAGCTTAGCGAGGGCTTTGAACACCGGGGAGCTGTTTTTT. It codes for CASSLARALNTGELFF.

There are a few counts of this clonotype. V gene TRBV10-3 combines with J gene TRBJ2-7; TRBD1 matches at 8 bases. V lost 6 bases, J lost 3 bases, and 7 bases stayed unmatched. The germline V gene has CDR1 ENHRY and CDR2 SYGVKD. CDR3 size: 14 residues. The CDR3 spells CAIRSDRENYEQYF. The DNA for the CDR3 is TGTGCCATCAGGTCGGACAGGGAAAACTACGAGCAGTACTTC.

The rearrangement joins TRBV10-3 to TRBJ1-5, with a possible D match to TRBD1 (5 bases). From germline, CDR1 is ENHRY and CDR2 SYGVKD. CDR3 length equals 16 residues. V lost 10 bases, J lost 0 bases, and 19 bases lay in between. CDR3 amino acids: CASSPDRGVSNQPQHF. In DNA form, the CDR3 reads TGTGCCAGCAGCCCCGACAGAGGGGTTAGCAATCAGCCCCAGCATTTT.

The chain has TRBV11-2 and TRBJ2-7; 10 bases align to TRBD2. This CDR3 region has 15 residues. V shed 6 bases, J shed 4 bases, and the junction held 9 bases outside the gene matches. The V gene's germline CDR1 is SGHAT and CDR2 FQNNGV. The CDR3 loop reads CASRSLAGARYEQYF. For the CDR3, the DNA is TGTGCCAGCAGATCCCTAGCGGGGGCCCGGTACGAGCAGTACTTC.

CDR3 amino acids: CASSWQGDYGYTF. The CDR3 region has the DNA TGTGCCAGCAGCTGGCAGGGGGACTATGGCTACACCTTC. This chain connects TRBV5-6 to TRBJ1-2; 7 nucleotides match TRBD1. J lost 3 bases, V lost 3 bases, and 2 bases had no gene match. The CDR3 has 13 residues. Per germline, CDR1 SGHDT and CDR2 YYEEEE.

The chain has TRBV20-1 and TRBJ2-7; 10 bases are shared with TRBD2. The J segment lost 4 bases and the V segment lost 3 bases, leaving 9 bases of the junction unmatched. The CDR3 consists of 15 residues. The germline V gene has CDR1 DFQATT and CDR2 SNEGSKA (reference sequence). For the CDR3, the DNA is TGCAGTGCTAGGGGGACCGGGACTAGCGCTTACGAGCAGTACTTC. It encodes CSARGTGTSAYEQYF.